The T cell receptor (beta chain) under discussion was sequenced for a study of blood T cell repertoires in COVID-19. Study-wide context: Sample material is recorded as cDNA or gDNA derived from T cells, B-cell-depleted T cells, or PBMCs.

As processed by the authors: Estimation of nucleated cell counts was performed using reference gene primer amplification. Libraries were prepared by immunoSEQ multiplex PCR; TCRdb keeps only in-frame clonotypes and omits some of them. That table gives V, J and clone size, and the DNA gave D and trimming. This table has fewer than 300,000 clones, approximately 93% appearing once. The Seattle patients, enrolled during active infection, were followed longitudinally. CDR1 is MDHEN and CDR2 is SYDVKM in the germline V gene. V dropped 3 bases and J dropped 3 bases, with 18 bases sitting between them. The CDR3 is 16 residues long.

What was sequenced was peripheral blood. This clonotype was sampled from a woman between 25 and 40 years old with COVID-19, enrolled during active disease. This sequence joins TRBV28 and TRBJ2-7, with a weak D call TRBD2 (6 bases). The CDR3 DNA follows: TGTGCCAGCAGTTTCCCCCTGAGAATCGGGGGCTACGAGCAGTACTTC. Its protein product is CASSFPLRIGGYEQYF. The full variable domain, with the rest looked up from reference TRBV28 and TRBJ2-7, is DVKVTQSSRYLVKRTGEKVFLECVQDMDHENMFWYRQDPGLGLRLIYFSYDVKMKEKGDIPEGYSVSREKKERFSLILESASTNQTSMYLCASSFPLRIGGYEQYFGPGTRLTVT.